This T cell receptor beta chain was profiled in a study of cytomegalovirus exposure and HLA in healthy donors. Findings and limits, study-wide: Differences between HLA loci emerged in a later analysis of TCR association rates, with DRB1 most and HLA-C fewest.

With regard to this clone: Its cognate antigen is unknown.

PCR was performed using 60 Vbeta and 13 Jbeta primers. Method: immunoSEQ multiplex PCR; TCRdb's copy keeps in-frame clones and lacks some. The sample carries 100,000 to 150,000 clones, 60% to 85% recorded once. The V end was cut by 2 bases, the J end by 7 bases, with 17 bases between. The CDR3 has 16 residues. The germline CDR1 and CDR2 sequences are MNHEY and SVGAGI. The chain uses TRBV6-5 and TRBJ2-2; D possibly corresponds to TRBD1 (7 bases). Sequences were obtained from PBMCs. The TCR was taken from a woman in her 40s in good health and CMV-seronegative. The CDR3 sequence is CASSYGAAGGGGELFF. The CDR3 DNA follows: TGTGCCAGCAGTTACGGGGCGGCAGGGGGAGGCGGGGAGCTGTTTTTT.